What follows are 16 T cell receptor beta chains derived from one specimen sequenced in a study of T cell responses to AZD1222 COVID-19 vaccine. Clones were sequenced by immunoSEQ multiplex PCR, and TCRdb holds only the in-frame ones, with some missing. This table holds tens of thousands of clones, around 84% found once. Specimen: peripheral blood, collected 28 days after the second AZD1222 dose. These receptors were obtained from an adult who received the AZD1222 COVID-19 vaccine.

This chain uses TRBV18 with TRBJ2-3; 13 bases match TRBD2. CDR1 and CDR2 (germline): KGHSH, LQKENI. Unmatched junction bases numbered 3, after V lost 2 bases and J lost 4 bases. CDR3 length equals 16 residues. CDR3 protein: CASSPGLAGAADTQYF. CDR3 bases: TGTGCCAGCTCACCAGGACTAGCGGGAGCCGCAGATACGCAGTATTTT.

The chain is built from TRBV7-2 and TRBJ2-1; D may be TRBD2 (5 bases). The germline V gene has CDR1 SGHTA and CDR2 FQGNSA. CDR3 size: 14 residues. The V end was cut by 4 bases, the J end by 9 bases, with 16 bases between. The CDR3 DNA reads TGTGCCAGCAGCTCACAGTGGGCGGGTAGTGAGCAGTTCTTC. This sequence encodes CASSSQWAGSEQFF.

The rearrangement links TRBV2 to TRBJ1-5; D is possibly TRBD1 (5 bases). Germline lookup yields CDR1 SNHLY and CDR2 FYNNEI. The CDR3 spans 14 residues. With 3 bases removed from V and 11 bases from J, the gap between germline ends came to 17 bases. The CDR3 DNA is TGTGCCAGCAGTGAGAGGACAAGGAAATCAGCCCAGCATTTT. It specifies CASSERTRKSAQHF. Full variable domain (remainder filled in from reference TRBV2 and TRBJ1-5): EPEVTQTPSHQVTQMGQEVILRCVPISNHLYFYWYRQILGQKVEFLVSFYNNEISEKSEIFDDQFSVERPDGSNFTLKIRSTKLEDSAMYFCASSERTRKSAQHFGDGTRLSIL.

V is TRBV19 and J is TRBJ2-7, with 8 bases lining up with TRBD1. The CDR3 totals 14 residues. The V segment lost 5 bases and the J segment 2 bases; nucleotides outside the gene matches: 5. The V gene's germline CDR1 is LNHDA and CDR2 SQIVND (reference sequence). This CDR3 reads CASSARDRTYEQYF. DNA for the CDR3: TGTGCCAGTAGTGCCCGGGACAGGACCTACGAGCAGTACTTC.

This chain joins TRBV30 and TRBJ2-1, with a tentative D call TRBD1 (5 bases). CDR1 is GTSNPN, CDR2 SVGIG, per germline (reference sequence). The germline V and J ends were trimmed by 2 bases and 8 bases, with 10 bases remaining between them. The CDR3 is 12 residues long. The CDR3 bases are TGTGCCTGGAGTCCCGGACAAGATGAGCAGTTCTTC. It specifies CAWSPGQDEQFF. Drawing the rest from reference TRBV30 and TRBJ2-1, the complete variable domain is SQTIHQWPATLVQPVGSPLSLECTVEGTSNPNLYWYRQAAGRGLQLLFYSVGIGQISSEVPQNLSASRPQDRQFILSSKKLLLSDSGFYLCAWSPGQDEQFFGPGTRLTVL.

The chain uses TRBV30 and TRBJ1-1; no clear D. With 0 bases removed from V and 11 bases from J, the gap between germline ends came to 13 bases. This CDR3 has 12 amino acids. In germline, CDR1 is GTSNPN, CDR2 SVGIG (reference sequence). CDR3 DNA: TGTGCCTGGAGTGTATCGGCCGGAACGGCTTTCTTT. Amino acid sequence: CAWSVSAGTAFF.

The DNA for the CDR3 is TGTGCCAGTGGGGGGGGGCGCACAGATACGCAGTATTTT. Translated, it gives CASGGGRTDTQYF. This chain uses TRBV2 with TRBJ2-3, with a weak D call TRBD2 (7 bases). The CDR3 loop spans 13 amino acids. Trimming pared 9 bases from V and 1 base from J, leaving 11 bases between. Per germline, CDR1 SNHLY and CDR2 FYNNEI. Full variable domain (outside the CDR3, taken from reference TRBV2 and TRBJ2-3): EPEVTQTPSHQVTQMGQEVILRCVPISNHLYFYWYRQILGQKVEFLVSFYNNEISEKSEIFDDQFSVERPDGSNFTLKIRSTKLEDSAMYFCASGGGRTDTQYFGPGTRLTVL.

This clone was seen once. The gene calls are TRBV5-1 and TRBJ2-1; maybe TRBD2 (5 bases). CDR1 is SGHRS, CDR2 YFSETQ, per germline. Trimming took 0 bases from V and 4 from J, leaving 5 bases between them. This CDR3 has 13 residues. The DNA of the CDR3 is TGCGCCAGCAGCTTGGGGACTTACAATGAGCAGTTCTTC. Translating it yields CASSLGTYNEQFF.

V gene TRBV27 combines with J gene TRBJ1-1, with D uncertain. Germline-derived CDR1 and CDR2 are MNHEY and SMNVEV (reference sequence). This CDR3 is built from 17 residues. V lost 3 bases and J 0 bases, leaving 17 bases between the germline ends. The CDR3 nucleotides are TGTGCCAGCAGTTTTAGGCGGCTCTCCTTCATGAACACTGAAGCTTTCTTT. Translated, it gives CASSFRRLSFMNTEAFF.

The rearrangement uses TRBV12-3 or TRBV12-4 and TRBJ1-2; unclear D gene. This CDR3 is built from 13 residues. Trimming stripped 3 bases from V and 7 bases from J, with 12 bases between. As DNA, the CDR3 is TGTGCCAGCAGTTTGTTGTCCCAGAGTGGCTACACCTTC. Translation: CASSLLSQSGYTF.

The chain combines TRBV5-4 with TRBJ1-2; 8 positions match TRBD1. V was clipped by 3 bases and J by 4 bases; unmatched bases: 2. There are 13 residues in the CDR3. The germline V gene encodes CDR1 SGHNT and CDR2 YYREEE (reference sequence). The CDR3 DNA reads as TGTGCCAGCAGCTGGGGACAGGCCTATGGCTACACCTTC. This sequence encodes CASSWGQAYGYTF.

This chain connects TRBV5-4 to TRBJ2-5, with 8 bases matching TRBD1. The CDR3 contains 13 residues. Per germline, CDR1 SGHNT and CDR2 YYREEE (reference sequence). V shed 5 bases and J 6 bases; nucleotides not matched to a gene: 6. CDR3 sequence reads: CASRHDRGQTQYF. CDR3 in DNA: TGTGCCAGCAGGCACGACAGGGGACAGACCCAGTACTTC.

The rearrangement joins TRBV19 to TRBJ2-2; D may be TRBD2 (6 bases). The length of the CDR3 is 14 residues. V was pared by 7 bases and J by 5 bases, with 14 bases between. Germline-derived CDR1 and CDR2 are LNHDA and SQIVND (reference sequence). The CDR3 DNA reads TGTGCCAGTAAAAGTCAGCGGGTGACCGGGGAGCTGTTTTTT. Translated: CASKSQRVTGELFF.

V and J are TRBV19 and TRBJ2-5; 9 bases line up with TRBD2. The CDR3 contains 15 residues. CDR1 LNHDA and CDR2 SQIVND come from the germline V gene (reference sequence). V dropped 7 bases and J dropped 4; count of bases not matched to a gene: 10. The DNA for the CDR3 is TGTGCCAGTACCCTTCGCGGGGGGGCAGGAGAGACCCAGTACTTC. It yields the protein CASTLRGGAGETQYF.

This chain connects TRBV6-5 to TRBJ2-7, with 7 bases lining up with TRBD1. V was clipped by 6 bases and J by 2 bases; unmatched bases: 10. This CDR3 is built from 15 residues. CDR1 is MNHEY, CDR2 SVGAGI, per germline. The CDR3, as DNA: TGTGCCAGCAGCGGTCTACAGGGGTCCCCCTACGAGCAGTACTTC. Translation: CASSGLQGSPYEQYF.

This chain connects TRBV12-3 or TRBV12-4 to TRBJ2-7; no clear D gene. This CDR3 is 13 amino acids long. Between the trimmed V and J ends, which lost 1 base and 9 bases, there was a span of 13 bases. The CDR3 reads CASSLEGITGQYF. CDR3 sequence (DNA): TGTGCCAGCAGTTTAGAGGGAATAACGGGGCAGTACTTC.